Listed below are T cell receptor beta chains from one sample, sequenced in a study of T cell responses to AZD1222 COVID-19 vaccine. Sequencing was performed with immunoSEQ multiplex PCR; in TCRdb, only in-frame clones are kept and a portion is missing. The sample consists of roughly 120,000 clones, roughly 87% of them appearing once. The sample consisted of peripheral blood, taken on day 0 of AZD1222 vaccination. These receptors all come from an adult in good health. CDR3s include the opening cysteine and the closing phenylalanine or tryptophan. The order of the fields is V gene, clone size, D gene, J gene, CDR3 protein, CDR3 DNA. The D gene is left open where the match is weak. For some rows the clone size is stated as once, few or many, or as a class when expanded; others skip it.

v_gene: TRBV7-9
abundance: .
d_gene: .
j_gene: TRBJ1-6
CDR3aa: CASSPVQTADNSPLHF
CDR3nt: TGTGCCAGCAGCCCCGTGCAGACGGCGGATAATTCACCCCTCCACTTT

v_gene: TRBV14
abundance: .
d_gene: .
j_gene: TRBJ2-1
CDR3aa: CASRGGATYNEQFF
CDR3nt: TGTGCCAGCAGGGGGGGGGCTACCTACAATGAGCAGTTCTTC

v_gene: TRBV5-6
abundance: .
d_gene: .
j_gene: TRBJ1-2
CDR3aa: CASSWGPGQRTYGYTF
CDR3nt: TGTGCCAGCAGCTGGGGACCGGGCCAAAGAACCTATGGCTACACCTTC

v_gene: TRBV2
abundance: .
d_gene: TRBD1
j_gene: TRBJ1-2
CDR3aa: CASSEGEGADGYTF
CDR3nt: TGTGCCAGCAGCGAAGGGGAGGGGGCGGATGGCTACACCTTC

v_gene: TRBV3-1/TRBV3-2
abundance: .
d_gene: .
j_gene: TRBJ1-4
CDR3aa: CASSLMGRTNEKLFF
CDR3nt: TGTGCCAGCAGCCTCATGGGACGGACTAATGAAAAACTGTTTTTT

v_gene: TRBV6-4
abundance: .
d_gene: .
j_gene: TRBJ2-3
CDR3aa: CASSDGFTDTQYF
CDR3nt: TGTGCCAGCAGTGATGGGTTCACAGATACGCAGTATTTT

v_gene: TRBV4-2
abundance: .
d_gene: .
j_gene: TRBJ2-3
CDR3aa: CASSQDTGTDTQYF
CDR3nt: TGTGCCAGCAGCCAAGATACAGGCACAGATACGCAGTATTTT

v_gene: TRBV6-2/TRBV6-3
abundance: .
d_gene: .
j_gene: TRBJ2-1
CDR3aa: CASSRARAVEQFF
CDR3nt: TGTGCCAGCAGTCGGGCGAGGGCGGTTGAGCAGTTCTTC

v_gene: TRBV30
abundance: once
d_gene: .
j_gene: TRBJ1-2
CDR3aa: CAWTPRFAGYYGYTF
CDR3nt: TGTGCCTGGACCCCCCGCTTCGCAGGGTACTATGGCTACACCTTC

v_gene: TRBV4-1
abundance: .
d_gene: .
j_gene: TRBJ2-5
CDR3aa: CASSQGHQETQYF
CDR3nt: TGCGCCAGCAGCCAAGGCCACCAAGAGACCCAGTACTTC

v_gene: TRBV25-1
abundance: .
d_gene: .
j_gene: TRBJ1-2
CDR3aa: CASSEQGLGYTF
CDR3nt: TGTGCCAGCAGTGAACAGGGTCTGGGCTACACCTTC

v_gene: TRBV9
abundance: .
d_gene: .
j_gene: TRBJ1-1
CDR3aa: CASSARGHMNTEAFF
CDR3nt: TGTGCCAGCAGCGCCAGGGGCCACATGAACACTGAAGCTTTCTTT

v_gene: TRBV9
abundance: few
d_gene: .
j_gene: TRBJ1-2
CDR3aa: CASSVARGPYGYTF
CDR3nt: TGTGCCAGCAGCGTAGCCAGGGGACCCTATGGCTACACCTTC

v_gene: TRBV7-9
abundance: few
d_gene: .
j_gene: TRBJ2-7
CDR3aa: CASSLAQKGYEQYF
CDR3nt: TGTGCCAGCAGCTTAGCCCAAAAGGGTTACGAGCAGTACTTC

v_gene: TRBV9
abundance: .
d_gene: .
j_gene: TRBJ2-1
CDR3aa: CASSVAGIYNEQFF
CDR3nt: TGTGCCAGCAGCGTAGCTGGGATCTACAATGAGCAGTTCTTC

v_gene: TRBV27
abundance: .
d_gene: .
j_gene: TRBJ2-7
CDR3aa: CASSLRPGLSYEQYF
CDR3nt: TGTGCCAGCAGTCTGAGGCCGGGGCTCTCCTACGAGCAGTACTTC

v_gene: TRBV29-1
abundance: .
d_gene: .
j_gene: TRBJ1-1
CDR3aa: CSVEGDPPGRNTEAFF
CDR3nt: TGCAGCGTTGAAGGAGATCCCCCAGGGAGGAACACTGAAGCTTTCTTT

v_gene: TRBV5-4
abundance: .
d_gene: .
j_gene: TRBJ2-5
CDR3aa: CASSFGQQETQYF
CDR3nt: TGTGCCAGCAGCTTCGGTCAGCAAGAGACCCAGTACTTC

v_gene: TRBV9
abundance: .
d_gene: .
j_gene: TRBJ1-3
CDR3aa: CASSPMGGSGNTIYF
CDR3nt: TGTGCCAGCAGCCCCATGGGAGGGTCTGGAAACACCATATATTTT

v_gene: TRBV11-2
abundance: .
d_gene: .
j_gene: TRBJ1-2
CDR3aa: CASSLRTATINYGYTF
CDR3nt: TGTGCCAGCAGCCTAAGGACGGCAACTATTAACTATGGCTACACCTTC

v_gene: TRBV23-1
abundance: .
d_gene: .
j_gene: TRBJ2-5
CDR3aa: CASSQTDRLATIFQETQYF
CDR3nt: TGCGCCAGCAGTCAAACCGACAGGCTAGCGACCATCTTTCAAGAGACCCAGTACTTC

v_gene: TRBV7-2
abundance: once
d_gene: .
j_gene: TRBJ2-3
CDR3aa: CASSIRSSTDTQYF
CDR3nt: TGTGCCAGCAGCATACGCTCTAGCACAGATACGCAGTATTTT

v_gene: TRBV28
abundance: .
d_gene: TRBD2
j_gene: TRBJ2-7
CDR3aa: CASQSGTSGSYEQYF
CDR3nt: TGTGCCAGTCAATCCGGGACTAGCGGCTCCTACGAGCAGTACTTC

v_gene: TRBV5-1
abundance: .
d_gene: .
j_gene: TRBJ2-5
CDR3aa: CASSPRDTTLETQYF
CDR3nt: TGCGCCAGCAGCCCTCGGGACACAACGTTGGAGACCCAGTACTTC

v_gene: TRBV7-2
abundance: .
d_gene: TRBD1
j_gene: TRBJ2-7
CDR3aa: CASSLRGQSYEQYF
CDR3nt: TGTGCCAGCAGCTTAAGGGGACAGTCCTACGAGCAGTACTTC

v_gene: TRBV29-1
abundance: .
d_gene: .
j_gene: TRBJ2-1
CDR3aa: CSGYGGNEQFF
CDR3nt: TGCAGCGGCTACGGGGGCAATGAGCAGTTCTTC

v_gene: TRBV13
abundance: .
d_gene: .
j_gene: TRBJ2-7
CDR3aa: CASSFRASYEQYF
CDR3nt: TGTGCCAGCAGCTTCAGAGCCTCCTACGAGCAGTACTTC

v_gene: TRBV6-5
abundance: once
d_gene: TRBD2
j_gene: TRBJ2-3
CDR3aa: CASSYGGPSGGTQYF
CDR3nt: TGTGCCAGCAGTTACGGCGGGCCTAGCGGGGGTACGCAGTATTTT

v_gene: TRBV6-1
abundance: .
d_gene: .
j_gene: TRBJ1-1
CDR3aa: CASSEGQGIAEAFF
CDR3nt: TGTGCCAGCAGTGAAGGGCAGGGGATCGCTGAAGCTTTCTTT

v_gene: TRBV7-9
abundance: .
d_gene: .
j_gene: TRBJ1-1
CDR3aa: CASSFEGRLSTEAFF
CDR3nt: TGTGCCAGCAGCTTTGAAGGACGGCTTTCGACTGAAGCTTTCTTT

v_gene: TRBV2
abundance: .
d_gene: .
j_gene: TRBJ1-6
CDR3aa: CASNGPPGSSYNSPLHF
CDR3nt: TGTGCCAGCAACGGGCCCCCCGGCAGCTCCTATAATTCACCCCTCCACTTT

v_gene: TRBV24-1
abundance: .
d_gene: .
j_gene: TRBJ2-1
CDR3aa: CATSPGDGYNEQFF
CDR3nt: TGTGCCACCAGTCCAGGGGACGGCTACAATGAGCAGTTCTTC

v_gene: TRBV11-2
abundance: .
d_gene: TRBD2
j_gene: TRBJ2-3
CDR3aa: CASSLGLAGATTDTQYF
CDR3nt: TGTGCCAGCAGCTTAGGACTAGCGGGGGCCACCACAGATACGCAGTATTTT

v_gene: TRBV7-8
abundance: .
d_gene: .
j_gene: TRBJ2-7
CDR3aa: CASSRAQSSYEQYF
CDR3nt: TGTGCCAGCAGCCGAGCACAGAGCTCCTACGAGCAGTACTTC

v_gene: TRBV7-3
abundance: once
d_gene: TRBD2
j_gene: TRBJ2-3
CDR3aa: CASSLSSGGGGYTDTQYF
CDR3nt: TGTGCCAGCAGCTTATCTAGCGGGGGAGGGGGATACACAGATACGCAGTATTTT

v_gene: TRBV7-2
abundance: .
d_gene: .
j_gene: TRBJ1-4
CDR3aa: CASSLMMANEKLFF
CDR3nt: TGTGCCAGCAGCTTAATGATGGCTAATGAAAAACTGTTTTTT

v_gene: TRBV7-9
abundance: .
d_gene: .
j_gene: TRBJ2-3
CDR3aa: CASSLVGADTQYF
CDR3nt: TGTGCCAGCAGCTTAGTAGGGGCAGATACGCAGTATTTT

v_gene: TRBV11-2
abundance: .
d_gene: TRBD2
j_gene: TRBJ2-1
CDR3aa: CASSPAGREVAEQFF
CDR3nt: TGTGCCAGCAGCCCCGCGGGGCGGGAGGTGGCTGAGCAGTTCTTC

v_gene: TRBV28
abundance: few
d_gene: TRBD1
j_gene: TRBJ1-1
CDR3aa: CASTIHGQGMNTEAFF
CDR3nt: TGTGCCAGCACCATTCACGGACAGGGTATGAACACTGAAGCTTTCTTT

v_gene: TRBV11-1
abundance: .
d_gene: TRBD2
j_gene: TRBJ2-7
CDR3aa: CASSPGLGIYEQYF
CDR3nt: TGTGCCAGCAGCCCGGGACTAGGAATCTACGAGCAGTACTTC

v_gene: TRBV11-3
abundance: .
d_gene: TRBD2
j_gene: TRBJ2-1
CDR3aa: CASSLDGWASGTPTREQFF
CDR3nt: TGTGCCAGCAGCTTAGATGGCTGGGCTAGCGGGACACCAACGCGCGAGCAGTTCTTC

v_gene: TRBV11-3
abundance: .
d_gene: TRBD2
j_gene: TRBJ2-7
CDR3aa: CASSLGPSGSEYF
CDR3nt: TGTGCCAGCAGCTTAGGCCCTAGCGGGAGTGAGTACTTC

v_gene: TRBV7-9
abundance: .
d_gene: .
j_gene: TRBJ2-3
CDR3aa: CASSTTRSGDTQYF
CDR3nt: TGTGCCAGCAGCACAACTAGATCAGGAGATACGCAGTATTTT

v_gene: TRBV29-1
abundance: .
d_gene: .
j_gene: TRBJ2-5
CDR3aa: CSVEKGAQETQYF
CDR3nt: TGCAGCGTTGAAAAAGGGGCGCAAGAGACCCAGTACTTC

v_gene: TRBV19
abundance: .
d_gene: TRBD1
j_gene: TRBJ1-1
CDR3aa: CASSAHTGGVTEAFF
CDR3nt: TGTGCCAGTAGTGCCCATACAGGGGGCGTCACTGAAGCTTTCTTT

v_gene: TRBV5-1
abundance: .
d_gene: .
j_gene: TRBJ1-2
CDR3aa: CASSNYEGYTF
CDR3nt: TGCGCCAGCAGCAACTACGAGGGCTACACCTTC

v_gene: TRBV25-1
abundance: .
d_gene: .
j_gene: TRBJ1-1
CDR3aa: CASRWAPNTEAFF
CDR3nt: TGTGCCAGCAGATGGGCACCGAACACTGAAGCTTTCTTT

v_gene: TRBV6-5
abundance: .
d_gene: TRBD1
j_gene: TRBJ1-5
CDR3aa: CASSPDRGSNQPQHF
CDR3nt: TGTGCCAGCAGCCCGGACAGGGGGAGCAATCAGCCCCAGCATTTT

v_gene: TRBV7-6
abundance: few
d_gene: .
j_gene: TRBJ1-5
CDR3aa: CASSAHPYARINQPQHF
CDR3nt: TGTGCCAGCAGCGCTCACCCCTACGCCAGGATCAATCAGCCCCAGCATTTT

v_gene: TRBV4-2
abundance: .
d_gene: TRBD2
j_gene: TRBJ2-3
CDR3aa: CASSQSSGSADTQYF
CDR3nt: TGTGCCAGCAGCCAATCTAGCGGGAGTGCAGATACGCAGTATTTT

v_gene: TRBV3-1/TRBV3-2
abundance: .
d_gene: TRBD1
j_gene: TRBJ2-1
CDR3aa: CASRPSPGQGVNEQFF
CDR3nt: TGTGCCAGCAGGCCTTCACCGGGACAGGGCGTCAATGAGCAGTTCTTC